This TCR beta chain was recovered during a study of shared clonotypes between healthy human individuals. J lost 8 bases, V lost 4 bases, and 4 bases had no gene match. This CDR3 contains 12 residues. CDR1 and CDR2 (germline): SGHDT, YYEEEE. Profiling relied on immunoSEQ multiplex PCR, and the TCRdb table lists in-frame clones only, not all of them. The sample records about 820,000 clones, 80% to 95% being singletons. The naive CD8 population came from CD45RO-negative cells selected for CCR7, without terminally differentiated effector memory CD45RA+ cells. What was sequenced was naive CD8+ T cells sorted from blood. The genes are TRBV5-6 and TRBJ1-2; TRBD1 matches at 8 bases. The TCR comes from a man between 25 and 39 years old in good health. As DNA, the CDR3 is TGTGCCAGCAGCAACGGACAGGGCGGCTACACCTTC. This sequence encodes CASSNGQGGYTF.